This TCR beta chain emerged from a study of blood T cell repertoires in COVID-19. In the study overall: The study drew acute and convalescent COVID-19 samples from the United States, Italy and Spain. T cells, B-cell-depleted T cells, or PBMCs provided the cDNA or gDNA that served as material.

In its sample, this clone was seen once. In the source study's methods: Reference gene primer amplification yielded estimated nucleated cell counts. Measured with immunoSEQ multiplex PCR; TCRdb has only the in-frame clones, and not every one. D and trimming come from the DNA, and the V and J calls and clone size come from that table. The table shows about 250,000 clones, with 75% to 85% occurring only once. Sample: peripheral blood. The sequence was obtained from a human donor in a cohort sampled during active COVID-19.

This CDR3 reads CASSFRDFKGETQYF. The DNA for the CDR3 is TGCGCCAGCAGCTTCCGGGATTTTAAAGGGGAGACCCAGTACTTC. This chain uses TRBV5-1 with TRBJ2-5; weak D call: TRBD2 (5 bases). From germline, CDR1 is SGHRS and CDR2 YFSETQ. The CDR3 is 15 residues long. V was shortened by 2 bases and J by 5 bases, with 16 bases between the two germline ends.